These 32 T cell receptor beta chains were sequenced from one sample in a study of PD-L1 blockade in urothelial cancer. The assay was immunoSEQ multiplex PCR, and TCRdb's table has in-frame clones only and misses some. The table shows about 81,000 clones, with around four fifths occurring only once. Time point given: pretreatment peripheral blood. The source material was PBMCs, sampled around atezolizumab (anti-PD-L1) treatment. These receptors were obtained from a man aged 40-55 years with urothelial cancer.

This clone was picked up one time. V is TRBV6-5 and J is TRBJ2-3; D is possibly TRBD2 (5 bases). Trimming pared 0 bases from V and 4 bases from J, leaving 8 bases between. From germline, CDR1 is MNHEY and CDR2 SVGAGI. CDR3 length equals 14 residues. The CDR3 spells CASSYSRVADTQYF. CDR3 DNA sequence: TGTGCCAGCAGTTACTCGAGGGTGGCAGATACGCAGTATTTT.

The chain is built from TRBV6-5 and TRBJ2-7; the match to TRBD1 covers 10 bases. Germline CDR1 and CDR2: MNHEY and SVGAGI. V was pared by 2 bases and J by 3 bases, with 1 base of the junction left unmatched. The CDR3 is made up of 14 amino acids. CDR3 nucleotide sequence: TGTGCCAGCAGTTACGGGGACAGGGGCTACGAGCAGTACTTC. This encodes CASSYGDRGYEQYF.

The chain uses TRBV5-1 and TRBJ2-5, with D possibly matching TRBD1 (6 bases). There are 14 residues in the CDR3. With 5 bases removed from V and 5 bases from J, the gap between germline ends came to 16 bases. Germline-derived CDR1 and CDR2 are SGHRS and YFSETQ. CDR3 sequence reads: CASRGGGAGETQYF. For the CDR3, the DNA is TGCGCCAGCAGAGGTGGGGGCGCCGGGGAGACCCAGTACTTC.

The rearrangement links TRBV7-3 to TRBJ2-2, with D unclear. Germline V gene sequence: CDR1 SGHTA, CDR2 FQGTGA. The CDR3 length is 17 residues. V gave up 5 bases and J gave up 1 base, with 17 bases separating them. CDR3 nucleotide sequence: TGTGCCAGCAGCCCCCCCGGCAGACAACAGAACACCGGGGAGCTGTTTTTT. It encodes CASSPPGRQQNTGELFF.

The chain combines TRBV14 with TRBJ1-4; no clear D. This CDR3 is 16 amino acids long. Trimming removed 3 bases at V and 0 bases at J, with 11 bases between. Per germline, CDR1 SGHDN and CDR2 FVKESK. CDR3 DNA: TGTGCCAGCAGCCACCTCTGGGGAGCAACTAATGAAAAACTGTTTTTT. Translation: CASSHLWGATNEKLFF.

The J gene is TRBJ2-2, the V gene TRBV30; TRBD2 matches at 8 bases. The V and J ends lost 0 bases and 1 base, in that order; junction bases with no gene match: 1. The germline V gene encodes CDR1 GTSNPN and CDR2 SVGIG (reference sequence). This CDR3 has 15 residues. The DNA for the CDR3 is TGTGCCTGGAGTGTAACTAGCGGGAACACCGGGGAGCTGTTTTTT. As protein: CAWSVTSGNTGELFF.

The rearrangement links TRBV4-3 to TRBJ2-7; 13 bases match TRBD2. CDR1 and CDR2 from the germline V gene are LGHNA and YSLEER. The CDR3 is 20 residues long. After removal of 4 bases from V and 6 bases from J, the junction contained 21 bases not matched to a gene. DNA for the CDR3: TGCGCCAGCAGCCGGACTAGCGGGAGTCATCCCTCATCCAAATTTACCGAGCAGTACTTC. Amino acids: CASSRTSGSHPSSKFTEQYF.

The chain combines TRBV30 with TRBJ2-2; TRBD2 aligns across 11 bases. CDR3 size: 14 residues. Germline-derived CDR1 and CDR2 are GTSNPN and SVGIG (reference sequence). With 7 bases clipped from V and 8 bases from J, the junction kept 9 bases outside the gene matches. The CDR3 spells CAFTSGSTPGELFF. In DNA, the CDR3 is TGTGCCTTCACTAGCGGGAGCACCCCTGGGGAGCTGTTTTTT.

This chain links TRBV11-2 with TRBJ1-1; tentative D call: TRBD1 (6 bases). Germline V gene data show CDR1 as SGHAT and CDR2 as FQNNGV. The CDR3 is made up of 17 amino acids. Between the trimmed V and J ends, which lost 1 base and 1 base, there was a span of 16 bases. This CDR3 is CASSLGVWGQSNTEAFF. CDR3 nucleotides: TGTGCCAGCAGCTTAGGGGTTTGGGGGCAGTCGAACACTGAAGCTTTCTTT.

A remark on this clone: This sample includes further DNA sequences coding for the same CDR3. The chain recombines TRBV9 with TRBJ2-3; 7 nucleotides line up with TRBD2. CDR1 and CDR2 (germline): SGDLS, YYNGEE. This CDR3 has 15 amino acids. V lost 0 bases to trimming and J lost 1 base; unmatched junction nucleotides: 2. The CDR3 DNA is TGTGCCAGCAGCGTAGGTCTAGCGGGCACAGATACGCAGTATTTT. This translates into CASSVGLAGTDTQYF.

The chain recombines TRBV7-4 with TRBJ1-5, with 8 bases identical to TRBD1. CDR3 length equals 16 residues. V lost 5 bases and J lost 5; bases outside the gene matches: 11. Germline values: CDR1 SGHVT, CDR2 SQSDAQ. The CDR3 nucleotides are TGTGCCAGCAGCCCAAAGGCGCAGGGGGCGGATCAGCCCCAGCATTTT. Its protein product is CASSPKAQGADQPQHF.

J is TRBJ1-1 and V is TRBV7-3; 8 positions match TRBD1. The CDR3 totals 15 residues. Germline CDR1 is SGHTA and CDR2 is FQGTGA. V lost 0 bases to trimming and J lost 7 bases; unmatched junction nucleotides: 7. The CDR3 DNA reads as TGTGCCAGCAGCTTAACGATAGACAGGGGAAGTGAAGCTTTCTTT. Amino acid sequence: CASSLTIDRGSEAFF.

The count of this clone is one. The chain combines TRBV28 with TRBJ2-7, with a weak D call TRBD2 (5 bases). CDR3 size: 15 residues. Trimming cost V 5 bases and J 3 bases, with 17 bases left between them. Germline values: CDR1 MDHEN, CDR2 SYDVKM. The CDR3 spells CASSASGEGNYEQYF. The CDR3 DNA is TGTGCCAGCAGTGCGTCCGGGGAAGGAAACTACGAGCAGTACTTC.

This clone was picked up one time. The CDR3 spells CASSDRGTRPSTDTQYF. Written as DNA, the CDR3 is TGTGCCAGCAGTGATAGGGGGACAAGACCTAGCACAGATACGCAGTATTTT. The chain joins TRBV2 to TRBJ2-3; TRBD1 is a possible D gene (6 bases). The CDR3 is 17 amino acids. The germline V gene has CDR1 SNHLY and CDR2 FYNNEI. V shed 3 bases and J shed 0 bases, with 16 bases lying between them.

For the CDR3, the DNA is TGTGCCAGCAGCCCCCGTGGAGGGGTTGAAAGAGAGACCCAGTACTTC. It encodes CASSPRGGVERETQYF. The rearrangement uses TRBV7-3 and TRBJ2-5; D may be TRBD2 (6 bases). CDR1 and CDR2 (germline): SGHTA, FQGTGA. The CDR3 has 16 residues. V dropped 5 bases and J dropped 4 bases, with 20 bases sitting between them.

Note on this clone: Other nucleotide sequences in the sample specify the same CDR3. J is TRBJ2-3 and V is TRBV5-1; no clear D. This CDR3 is 13 amino acids long. The V and J ends lost 2 bases and 0 bases respectively, with 4 bases between them. The germline CDR1 and CDR2 sequences are SGHRS and YFSETQ. The CDR3 reads CASSLSSTDTQYF. The CDR3 DNA is TGCGCCAGCAGCTTATCTAGCACAGATACGCAGTATTTT.

This clone was picked up one time. This sequence joins TRBV18 and TRBJ2-4; the match to TRBD2 covers 10 bases. CDR3 length equals 17 residues. Germline CDR1 is KGHSH and CDR2 is LQKENI. V shed 1 base and J 5 bases; nucleotides not matched to a gene: 8. Here the CDR3 reads CASSPQASGSVENIQYF. The CDR3 DNA reads as TGTGCCAGCTCACCACAGGCTAGCGGGAGTGTAGAAAACATTCAGTACTTC.

This rearrangement joins TRBV15 to TRBJ2-3, with 8 bases that match TRBD2. V gave up 0 bases and J gave up 2 bases; unmatched junction bases: 1. Germline values: CDR1 LNHNV, CDR2 YYDKDF (reference sequence). The CDR3 totals 15 residues. The CDR3 bases are TGTGCCACCAGCAGAGATAGCGGGGTCACAGATACGCAGTATTTT. It encodes CATSRDSGVTDTQYF. Looking up the rest from reference TRBV15 and TRBJ2-3 gives the full variable domain: DAMVIQNPRYQVTQFGKPVTLSCSQTLNHNVMYWYQQKSSQAPKLLFHYYDKDFNNEADTPDNFQSRRPNTSFCFLDIRSPGLGDTAMYLCATSRDSGVTDTQYFGPGTRLTVL.

This clone was observed once. The rearrangement joins TRBV2 to TRBJ2-5, with 8 bases lining up with TRBD1. Trimming took 6 bases from V and 4 from J; bases not matched to a gene: 4. The CDR3 is 13 amino acids. Germline V gene data show CDR1 as SNHLY and CDR2 as FYNNEI. The chain's CDR3 is CASSPGQVETQYF. The CDR3 DNA is TGTGCCAGCAGCCCGGGACAGGTAGAGACCCAGTACTTC. Full variable domain (missing parts from reference TRBV2 and TRBJ2-5): EPEVTQTPSHQVTQMGQEVILRCVPISNHLYFYWYRQILGQKVEFLVSFYNNEISEKSEIFDDQFSVERPDGSNFTLKIRSTKLEDSAMYFCASSPGQVETQYFGPGTRLLVL.

The chain recombines TRBV5-5 with TRBJ2-1; perhaps TRBD2 as D (6 bases). V gave up 1 base and J gave up 7 bases, with 15 bases separating them. This CDR3 has 15 residues. Germline V CDR1 and CDR2: SGHKS, YYEKEE (reference sequence). The DNA of the CDR3 is TGTGCCAGCAGCTTGCCGGGGACCGGGGGAAATGAGCAGTTCTTC. Translating gives CASSLPGTGGNEQFF.

The V and J genes are TRBV27 and TRBJ2-1; maybe TRBD2 (6 bases). The V end was cut by 2 bases, the J end by 9 bases, with 8 bases between. There are 12 residues in the CDR3. CDR1 is MNHEY and CDR2 is SMNVEV in the germline V gene (reference sequence). Here the CDR3 reads CASSLVSGEQFF. CDR3 DNA sequence: TGTGCCAGCAGTTTAGTTAGCGGTGAGCAGTTCTTC.

The chain carries TRBV27 and TRBJ2-1, with D possibly TRBD2 on 5 matching bases. The ends were cut back, 6 bases at V and 5 bases at J, with 17 bases in the middle. Looked up from germline, CDR1 is MNHEY and CDR2 is SMNVEV (reference sequence). The CDR3 is made up of 15 amino acids. The chain's CDR3 is CASSSDPDGNNEQFF. The CDR3 DNA reads as TGTGCCAGCAGCTCGGATCCCGACGGGAACAATGAGCAGTTCTTC.

V is TRBV5-1 and J is TRBJ1-1, with 7 bases matching TRBD1. The CDR3 has 16 amino acids. Germline CDR1 and CDR2: SGHRS and YFSETQ. Unmatched junction bases numbered 5, after V lost 0 bases and J lost 0 bases. CDR3 nucleotide sequence: TGCGCCAGCAGCTTGGACGTAGGACAGGTGAACACTGAAGCTTTCTTT. It codes for CASSLDVGQVNTEAFF.

The count of this clone is one. The rearrangement joins TRBV15 to TRBJ2-7; weak D call: TRBD2 (5 bases). The V end was cut by 1 base, the J end by 0 bases, with 10 bases between. The CDR3 covers 15 residues. Germline lookup yields CDR1 LNHNV and CDR2 YYDKDF (reference sequence). CDR3 sequence (DNA): TGTGCCACCAGCAGAGGGCCAGGAGGCTCCTACGAGCAGTACTTC. Residues: CATSRGPGGSYEQYF.

The chain's CDR3 is CASSPLLWRESNLGQYF. DNA of the CDR3: TGTGCCAGCAGCCCTCTTTTATGGCGGGAGAGCAACTTGGGTCAGTACTTC. J is TRBJ2-7 and V is TRBV5-8; 7 bases are a match to TRBD2. Trimming at V came to 4 bases and at J to 10 bases, leaving 23 bases not matched to a gene. CDR3 length equals 17 residues. Germline assignment: CDR1 SGHTS and CDR2 YDEGEE.

The chain carries TRBV14 and TRBJ2-3, with D possibly matching TRBD2 (5 bases). Germline V gene sequence: CDR1 SGHDN, CDR2 FVKESK. Trimming left V 1 base short and J 1 base short, with 21 bases between. The CDR3 has 19 amino acids. The CDR3 region has the DNA TGTGCCAGCAGCCAAGGGGCCAGAGGGAGTCGTTTGGGCACAGATACGCAGTATTTT. Protein sequence: CASSQGARGSRLGTDTQYF.

This chain connects TRBV6-5 to TRBJ2-7, with D possibly being TRBD1 (5 bases). The CDR3 runs 13 residues. Trimming took off 8 bases at V and 5 bases at J, with 16 bases between the two ends. CDR1 and CDR2 (germline): MNHEY, SVGAGI. CDR3: CASSPNQGDEQYF. CDR3 DNA sequence: TGTGCCAGCTCCCCCAACCAGGGTGACGAGCAGTACTTC.

This chain connects TRBV30 to TRBJ1-1; no clear D gene. V lost 4 bases, J lost 12 bases, and 21 bases lay in between. This CDR3 spans 13 amino acids. Germline V lookup: CDR1 GTSNPN, CDR2 SVGIG (reference sequence). The CDR3 here is CAWTTGGKSGPFF. For the CDR3, the DNA is TGTGCCTGGACTACGGGAGGGAAATCAGGACCTTTCTTT.

This clone was detected once. The rearrangement uses TRBV15 and TRBJ1-2; the match to TRBD1 covers 7 bases. Looked up from germline, CDR1 is LNHNV and CDR2 is YYDKDF (reference sequence). The CDR3 runs 14 residues. With V trimmed by 0 bases and J by 3 bases, 1 base remained unmatched. The CDR3 is CATSREQGDYGYTF. CDR3 sequence (DNA): TGTGCCACCAGCAGAGAGCAGGGGGACTATGGCTACACCTTC. The variable domain in full, with the rest retrieved from reference TRBV15 and TRBJ1-2, is DAMVIQNPRYQVTQFGKPVTLSCSQTLNHNVMYWYQQKSSQAPKLLFHYYDKDFNNEADTPDNFQSRRPNTSFCFLDIRSPGLGDTAMYLCATSREQGDYGYTFGSGTRLTVV.

The chain joins TRBV2 to TRBJ2-7, with 9 nucleotides matching TRBD1. The germline V gene has CDR1 SNHLY and CDR2 FYNNEI. The CDR3 consists of 15 residues. The junction had 4 bases not matched to a gene; V was cut back by 1 base and J by 3 bases. CDR3 residues: CASSEEQGARYEQYF. The CDR3 DNA reads TGTGCCAGCAGTGAAGAACAGGGGGCTCGCTACGAGCAGTACTTC.

V and J are TRBV4-3 and TRBJ2-7, with 10 bases aligning to TRBD2. CDR1 LGHNA and CDR2 YSLEER come from the germline V gene. V trimming: 0 bases; J trimming: 5 bases; junction bases outside the gene matches: 7. CDR3 length equals 16 residues. CDR3 coding DNA: TGCGCCAGCAGCCAAGATTTGGGGACTAGCGCCCACGAGCAGTACTTC. This gives the protein CASSQDLGTSAHEQYF.

V and J are TRBV6-1 and TRBJ2-7, with D tentatively TRBD2 (6 bases). The germline V gene has CDR1 MNHNS and CDR2 SASEGT. Trimming removed 11 bases at V and 1 base at J, with 18 bases between. This CDR3 is 14 amino acids long. The CDR3 DNA follows: TGTGCCGCGGGAAGAGGGCAGGGATCCTACGAGCAGTACTTC. It specifies CAAGRGQGSYEQYF.